The T cell receptor beta chain described here comes from a study of OX40 agonist ivuxolimab in advanced cancers. On the study more broadly: Patient treatment consisted of intravenous ivuxolimab administration every 2 weeks at 0.01 to 10 mg/kg. Enrolled patients in dose escalation had cancers that were hepatocellular carcinoma, melanoma, renal cell or head and neck cancer. Partial responses were achieved by three patients, one with hepatocellular carcinoma and two with cutaneous melanoma. Findings of the study overall: Those patients achieving a partial response at 0.1-3.0 mg/kg showed among the lowest clonal expansion.

Per germline, CDR1 GTSNPN and CDR2 SVGIG (reference sequence). J lost 4 bases, V lost 4 bases, and 6 bases had no gene match. This CDR3 has 14 residues. Produced via immunoSEQ multiplex PCR; TCRdb's table is partial and in-frame only. Of about 20,000 clones in the sample, roughly 85% were seen once. Turning to this clone: What it binds is unknown.

This chain joins TRBV30 and TRBJ2-5; 10 bases are a match to TRBD2. Sequenced here: CD4+ or CD8+ T cells sorted from blood, sampled in a trial of the OX40 agonist ivuxolimab. The receptor was derived from an adult with an advanced solid tumor such as melanoma, head and neck, liver or kidney cancer. CDR3 region: CAWTTSGIGETQYF. The CDR3 DNA reads TGTGCCTGGACAACTAGCGGGATTGGAGAGACCCAGTACTTC.